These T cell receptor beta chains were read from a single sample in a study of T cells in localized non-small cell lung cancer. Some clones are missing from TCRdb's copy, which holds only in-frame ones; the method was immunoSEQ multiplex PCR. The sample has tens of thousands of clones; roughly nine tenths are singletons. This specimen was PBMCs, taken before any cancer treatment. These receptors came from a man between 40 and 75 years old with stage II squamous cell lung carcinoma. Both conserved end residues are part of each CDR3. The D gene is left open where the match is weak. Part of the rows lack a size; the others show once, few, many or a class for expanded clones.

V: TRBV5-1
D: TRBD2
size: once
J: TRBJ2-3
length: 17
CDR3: CASSLGTSGRVVDTQYF
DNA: TGCGCCAGCAGCCTTGGGACTAGCGGGAGGGTCGTAGATACGCAGTATTTT

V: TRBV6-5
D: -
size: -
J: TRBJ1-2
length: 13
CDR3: CASSYGITGGYTF
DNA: TGTGCCAGCAGTTACGGAATTACTGGTGGCTACACCTTC

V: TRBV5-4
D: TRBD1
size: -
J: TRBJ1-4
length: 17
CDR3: CASSSSTGQGAGEKLFF
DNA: TGTGCCAGCAGCTCCTCGACTGGGCAGGGGGCAGGTGAAAAACTGTTTTTT

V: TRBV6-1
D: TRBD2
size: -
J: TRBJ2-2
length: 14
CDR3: CASRLAGDTGELFF
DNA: TGTGCCAGCAGACTAGCGGGAGACACCGGGGAGCTGTTTTTT

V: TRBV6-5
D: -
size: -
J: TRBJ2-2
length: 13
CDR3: CASSRGWAGELFF
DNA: TGTGCCAGCAGTAGGGGGTGGGCCGGGGAGCTGTTTTTT

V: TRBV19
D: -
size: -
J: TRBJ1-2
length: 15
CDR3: CASSTPDSTDYGYTF
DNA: TGTGCCAGTAGTACCCCGGACAGTACCGACTATGGCTACACCTTC

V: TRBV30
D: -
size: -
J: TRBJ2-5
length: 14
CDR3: CAWSAGGTWETQYF
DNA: TGTGCCTGGAGTGCAGGGGGGACATGGGAGACCCAGTACTTC

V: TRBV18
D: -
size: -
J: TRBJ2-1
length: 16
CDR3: CASSPTGQRSYNEQFF
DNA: TGTGCCAGCTCACCCACCGGACAGCGTTCCTACAATGAGCAGTTCTTC

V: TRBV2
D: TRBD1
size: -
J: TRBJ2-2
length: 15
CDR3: CASSPDRGRVGELFF
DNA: TGTGCCAGCAGCCCCGACAGGGGGCGGGTCGGGGAGCTGTTTTTT

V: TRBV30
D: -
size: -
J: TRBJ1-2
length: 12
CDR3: CAWSPSVGGYTF
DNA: TGTGCCTGGAGTCCTTCGGTCGGTGGCTACACCTTC

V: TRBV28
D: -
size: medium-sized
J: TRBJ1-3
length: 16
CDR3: CASSFRSGIGGNTIYF
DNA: TGTGCCAGCAGTTTTCGGTCGGGGATAGGAGGAAACACCATATATTTT

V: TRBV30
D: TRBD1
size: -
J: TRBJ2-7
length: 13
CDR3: CAWSTGQFYEQYF
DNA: TGTGCCTGGAGTACGGGACAGTTCTACGAGCAGTACTTC

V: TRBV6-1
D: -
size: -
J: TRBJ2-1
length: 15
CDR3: CASSADFYSYNEQFF
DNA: TGTGCCAGCAGTGCGGACTTTTACTCCTACAATGAGCAGTTCTTC

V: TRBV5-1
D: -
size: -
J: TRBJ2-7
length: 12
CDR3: CASSSSGYEQYF
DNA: TGCGCCAGCAGCTCTTCCGGCTACGAGCAGTACTTC

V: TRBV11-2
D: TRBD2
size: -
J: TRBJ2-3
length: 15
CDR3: CASRLGLAGTDTQYF
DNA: TGTGCCAGCAGACTCGGACTAGCGGGCACAGATACGCAGTATTTT

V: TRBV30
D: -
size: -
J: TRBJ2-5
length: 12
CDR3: CAWSVPSETQYF
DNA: TGTGCCTGGAGTGTACCGTCGGAGACCCAGTACTTC

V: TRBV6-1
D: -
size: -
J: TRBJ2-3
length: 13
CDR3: CASTHSGGDTQYF
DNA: TGTGCCAGCACTCACTCCGGGGGTGATACGCAGTATTTT

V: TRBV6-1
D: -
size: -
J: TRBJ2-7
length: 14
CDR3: CASRRGGSAYEQYF
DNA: TGTGCCAGCAGGAGGGGGGGCTCGGCCTACGAGCAGTACTTC

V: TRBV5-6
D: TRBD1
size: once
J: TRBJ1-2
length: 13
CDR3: CASSLAVDRSPTF
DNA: TGTGCCAGCAGCTTGGCGGTGGACAGGTCGCCAACCTTC

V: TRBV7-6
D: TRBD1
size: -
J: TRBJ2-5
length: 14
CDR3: CASSWDRVFETQYF
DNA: TGTGCCAGCAGCTGGGACAGGGTTTTTGAGACCCAGTACTTC

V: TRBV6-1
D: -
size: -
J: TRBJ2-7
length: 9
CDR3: CASLTSLLF
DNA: TGTGCCAGCCTAACCTCTCTTCTCTTC

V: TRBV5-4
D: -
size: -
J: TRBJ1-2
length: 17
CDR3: CASSLVGVGSHNYGYTF
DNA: TGTGCCAGCAGCTTGGTCGGGGTGGGCAGCCATAACTATGGCTACACCTTC

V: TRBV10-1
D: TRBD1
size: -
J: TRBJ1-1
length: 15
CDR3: CASSEKRGQNTEAFF
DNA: TGCGCCAGCAGTGAAAAAAGGGGGCAAAACACTGAAGCTTTCTTT

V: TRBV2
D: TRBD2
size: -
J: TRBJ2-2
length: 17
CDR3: CASSRLAGGSRTGELFF
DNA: TGTGCCAGCAGTAGACTAGCGGGAGGGAGTAGAACCGGGGAGCTGTTTTTT

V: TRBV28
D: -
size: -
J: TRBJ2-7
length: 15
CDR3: CASSGAGTPTYEQYF
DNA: TGTGCCAGCAGTGGAGCGGGGACACCTACTTACGAGCAGTACTTC

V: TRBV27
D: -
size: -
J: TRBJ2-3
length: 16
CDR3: CASSLTGTRTPDTQYF
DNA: TGTGCCAGCAGTCTAACTGGGACCCGAACGCCAGATACGCAGTATTTT

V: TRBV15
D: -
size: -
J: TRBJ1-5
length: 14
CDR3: CATSRGGTDQPQHF
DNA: TGTGCCACCAGCAGAGGCGGGACGGATCAGCCCCAGCATTTT

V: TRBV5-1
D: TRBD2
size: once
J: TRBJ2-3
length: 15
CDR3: CASSLGAGVTDTQYF
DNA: TGCGCCAGCAGCTTGGGGGCGGGAGTCACAGATACGCAGTATTTT